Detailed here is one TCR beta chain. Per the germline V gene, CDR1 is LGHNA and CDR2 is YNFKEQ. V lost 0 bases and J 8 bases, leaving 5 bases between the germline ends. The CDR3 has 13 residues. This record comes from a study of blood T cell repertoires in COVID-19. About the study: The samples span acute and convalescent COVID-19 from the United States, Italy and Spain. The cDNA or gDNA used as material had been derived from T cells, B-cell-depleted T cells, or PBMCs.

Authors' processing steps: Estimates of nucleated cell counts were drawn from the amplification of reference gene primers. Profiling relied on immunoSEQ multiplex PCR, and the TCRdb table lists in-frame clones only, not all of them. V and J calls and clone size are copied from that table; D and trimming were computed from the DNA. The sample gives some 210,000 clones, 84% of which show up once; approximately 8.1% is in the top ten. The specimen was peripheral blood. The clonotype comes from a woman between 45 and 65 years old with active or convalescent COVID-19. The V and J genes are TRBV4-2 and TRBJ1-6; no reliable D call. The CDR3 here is CASSQEEDSPLHF. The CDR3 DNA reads TGTGCCAGCAGCCAAGAGGAGGATTCACCCCTCCACTTT.